This TCR beta chain emerged from a study of T cell responses to AZD1222 COVID-19 vaccine. V gave up 1 base and J gave up 6 bases, with 14 bases separating them. From germline, CDR1 is SGHTS and CDR2 YDEGEE. The CDR3 sequence is 14 residues long. This clone was picked up a small number of times. Antigen specificity is unknown. Using immunoSEQ multiplex PCR, the repertoire was profiled, and TCRdb retains in-frame clones only, with some absent. The repertoire holds over 150,000 clones, with about 93% as singletons. Overall study results and limits: Repertoire sampling was restricted to post-peak T cell response timepoints. The study found Spike-specific TCR breadth and depth rose after two AZD1222 doses. Donors skewed white British and female; clonal diversity was possibly underestimated.

The V gene is TRBV5-8, the J gene TRBJ2-7; D is possibly TRBD1 or TRBD2 (5 bases each). Source: peripheral blood, taken 28 days after the second dose of the MenACWY control vaccine. The clonotype comes from an adult who received the MenACWY meningococcal vaccine as a control. CDR3 in DNA: TGTGCCAGCAGCTTGCACGTCCTGGGGGTCGAGCAGTACTTC. It codes for CASSLHVLGVEQYF.